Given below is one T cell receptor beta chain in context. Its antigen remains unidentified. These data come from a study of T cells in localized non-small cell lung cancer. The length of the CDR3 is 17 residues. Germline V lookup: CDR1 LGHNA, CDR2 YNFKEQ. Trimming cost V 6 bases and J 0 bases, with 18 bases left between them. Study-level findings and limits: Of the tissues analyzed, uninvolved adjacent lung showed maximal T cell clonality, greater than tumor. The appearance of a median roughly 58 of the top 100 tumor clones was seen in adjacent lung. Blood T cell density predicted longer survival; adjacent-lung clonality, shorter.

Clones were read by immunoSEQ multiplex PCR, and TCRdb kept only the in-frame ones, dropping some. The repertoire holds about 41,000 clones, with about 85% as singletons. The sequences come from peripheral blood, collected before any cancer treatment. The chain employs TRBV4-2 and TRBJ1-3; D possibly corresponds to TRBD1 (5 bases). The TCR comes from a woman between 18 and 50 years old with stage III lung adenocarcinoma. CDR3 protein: CASSKLSDSSSGNTIYF. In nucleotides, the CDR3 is TGTGCCAGCAGTAAATTGTCCGACAGCAGCTCTGGAAACACCATATATTTT.